This T cell receptor beta chain was identified during a study of blood T cell repertoires in COVID-19 (dated by TCRdb to the early 2020s). Study-wide context: The collaborator samples originated in the United States, Italy and Spain and spanned the acute and convalescent phases of COVID-19. Samples were obtained from the ongoing ImmuneRACE study (first 160 participants) and from 1,254 subjects provided by 6 global collaborators. The repertoires were released in a freely available public database intended as a resource for research on the immune response to SARS-CoV-2. The material from the prospective study consisted of cDNA or gDNA derived from T cells, B-cell-depleted T cells, or PBMCs. Where HLA class I and class II types were available, the types were taken from metadata supplied by the sample provider, not from assay-based typing. A de-identified subject ID, COVID-19 status, age in years and sex were almost always included in the sample metadata. The dataset comprised deeply sampled blood TCRbeta repertoires from subjects exposed to, actively infected with, or recovered from COVID-19. The investigation overall reported the following: The quantity of clinical and demographic metadata differed by source and by participant and was supplied without curation.

Participants in the prospective study were enrolled through a virtual design, were aged about 18 to 89 years, and lived in 24 United States geographic areas. In the prospective study, participants were assigned to cohorts based on the clinical history participants reported in a screening survey and a study questionnaire. ImmuneRACE Cohort 3 recovered participants were defined by two consecutive negative NP/OP PCR tests, healthcare professional clearance, or symptom resolution. Mobile phlebotomists in the prospective study collected whole blood, serum and a nasopharyngeal or oropharyngeal swab from every participant. Over a 2-month period, participants in the prospective study had the option of providing additional blood draws and questionnaires. Before DNA extraction, blood samples from the prospective study were shipped at room temperature or frozen. Reading the germline V gene gives CDR1 MDHEN and CDR2 SYDVKM. The CDR3 measures 17 amino acids from cysteine to phenylalanine. CDR3 DNA is the only sequence kept; it has 51 bases, read in frame from the first base. Germline trimming amounts to 2 bases on V and 2 bases on J, with 7 as the count of junction bases outside the gene matches.

As to this clone: What antigen it recognizes has not been identified. The sample holds no much larger clone one base away, and base qualities are not on file.

TCRbeta CDR3 regions were amplified from genomic DNA by means of the immunoSEQ Assay, a bias-controlled multiplex PCR. On the authors' methods: The number of nucleated cells in each sample was estimated by amplification of reference gene primers within the assay. Sequence reads were collapsed and filtered to measure the absolute abundance of every unique TCRbeta CDR3 rearrangement. For each sample, productive Simpson clonality was calculated as the square root of Simpson's diversity index over productive rearrangements. Not all clones reach the TCRdb copy of this immuneACCESS table, which keeps in-frame sequences only. Checked studies attribute under half of the gap to unresolved V genes and leave the rest unexplained. Clone size and the V and J calls come from that table; the DNA yielded D and trimming. This sample holds hundreds of thousands of clones; just over 85% were observed only once. Roughly 16% of the sample belongs to the ten largest clones.

Sequenced sample: PBMCs or T cells enriched from blood (not recorded which). The rearranged chain carries TRBV28 and TRBJ1-3; 9 bases in between match TRBD1. The origin of this receptor is a man in his late teens or twenties who had recovered from COVID-19. The DNA sequence is given as TGTGCCAGCAGTTTACCGGGACAGGGTGTGACTGGAAACACCATATATTTT. It translates as CASSLPGQGVTGNTIYF.